This entry concerns a single T cell receptor beta chain. These data are taken from a study of Ad26.COV2.S vaccination and SARS-CoV-2 variants. Stated treatment: some 20 received Ad26.COV2.S at low or high dose, single or two shots; about 5 received placebo; per-sample allocation not given. Following the first vaccine or placebo injection, samples were taken on day 63. Profiled with immunoSEQ multiplex PCR; TCRdb holds only in-frame clones, not every one. Among about 480,000 clones listed, roughly 85% were seen once. The CDR3 has 11 residues. Looked up from germline, CDR1 is SGHDT and CDR2 is YYEEEE. Trimming stripped 1 base from V and 8 bases from J, with 6 bases between.

The clonotype was recovered from a person aged 18-65 years who received the Ad26.COV2.S COVID-19 vaccine or a placebo. The chain links TRBV5-6 to TRBJ1-1, with D unclear. This specimen consisted of peripheral blood, obtained in a trial of Ad26.COV2.S vaccine versus placebo. CDR3 nucleotide sequence: TGTGCCAGCAGCTTGATAGGGGAAGCTTTCTTT. Amino acid sequence: CASSLIGEAFF.